These 5 T cell receptor beta chains came from one sample sequenced in a study of identical twins. TCRdb reprocessed the 5' RACE reads via MiXCR and lists one record per CDR3 protein. The data contain 1.5 million to 2 million distinct CDR3 sequences, less than 40% of them singletons. Sample: cord blood. The source is a newborn girl in good health.

This clonotype was found many times. The rearrangement joins TRBV6-1 to TRBJ2-4, with D possibly TRBD2 on 6 matching bases. The length of the CDR3 is 15 residues. Germline CDR1 MNHNS, CDR2 SASEGT. Trimming left V 4 bases short and J 2 bases short, with 12 bases between. The CDR3: CASSVGGAPKNIQYF. CDR3 DNA: TGTGCCAGCAGTGTGGGGGGAGCCCCCAAAAACATTCAGTACTTC.

In its sample, this clonotype was seen a few times. J is TRBJ2-1 and V is TRBV6-5, with TRBD1 matching over 7 bases. The ends lost 0 bases at V and 7 bases at J; junction bases unmatched: 3. The CDR3 runs to 14 residues. Germline CDR1 and CDR2: MNHEY and SVGAGI. The CDR3 bases are TGTGCCAGCAGTTACTCGACACAGGGGAATGAGCAGTTCTTC. The encoded protein is CASSYSTQGNEQFF.

Concerning this clonotype itself: This may be a read error: a much more frequent sequence differs by one nucleotide. The chain carries TRBV3-1 and TRBJ2-3; TRBD2 agrees at 7 bases. The CDR3 sequence is 14 residues long. Germline V gene lookup returns CDR1 LGHDT and CDR2 YNNKEL (reference sequence). V dropped 10 bases and J dropped 8; count of bases not matched to a gene: 15. CDR3 nucleotide sequence: TGTGCCACACAGAAGTGGGAGGGCCTTGGTACGCAGTATTTT. Translated: CATQKWEGLGTQYF.

The chain joins TRBV9 to TRBJ2-7; D uncertain. CDR1 is SGDLS and CDR2 is YYNGEE in the germline V gene. V dropped 0 bases and J dropped 5 bases, with 15 bases sitting between them. There are 15 residues in the CDR3. The CDR3 spells CASSVGFVSADEQYF. The CDR3 DNA reads TGTGCCAGCAGCGTAGGGTTTGTCTCCGCCGACGAGCAGTACTTC.

This clonotype has a single count. J is TRBJ2-2 and V is TRBV6-1; D uncertain. The CDR3 sequence is 12 residues long. V shed 8 bases and J shed 0 bases, with 4 bases lying between them. The germline CDR1 and CDR2 sequences are MNHNS and SASEGT. The CDR3 is CASPTNTGELFF. The CDR3 DNA is TGTGCCAGCCCTACGAACACCGGGGAGCTGTTTTTT.